One sample yielded the 24 T cell receptor beta chains listed below, sequenced in a study of glioma-infiltrating T cells after dendritic cell vaccination (dated by TCRdb to the mid-2010s). Libraries were prepared through the immunoSEQ multiplex PCR assay. The table was pulled from immuneACCESS by TCRdb, which kept in-frame rearrangements only. Such tables lose some clones; where checked, under half of the loss comes from unresolved V genes, and the rest has no known cause. Within this sample are about 50,000 clones, with approximately 91% of them counted one time only. About 5% of the sample goes to the ten largest clones. Explained via the paper, the time point label denotes: after dendritic cell vaccination, including at tumor progression/relapse. The sequencing here drew on blood, taken after dendritic cell vaccination. These TCRs come from a human donor with glioblastoma.

This sequence joins TRBV6-6 and TRBJ2-7; 7 bases map to TRBD1. Germline V gene data show CDR1 as MNHNY and CDR2 as SVGAGI (reference sequence). V trimming: 0 bases; J trimming: 4 bases; junction bases outside the gene matches: 3. CDR3 length equals 14 residues. The CDR3: CASSYSGGGYEQYF. As DNA, the CDR3 is TGTGCCAGCAGTTACTCAGGGGGCGGGTACGAGCAGTACTTC.

This rearrangement joins TRBV6-5 to TRBJ2-4, with a possible D match to TRBD2 (5 bases). Trimming took off 9 bases at V and 1 base at J, with 16 bases between the two ends. This CDR3 has 15 residues. The germline V gene has CDR1 MNHEY and CDR2 SVGAGI. The CDR3 loop is CASKEGRGAKNIQYF. The CDR3 DNA sequence: TGTGCCAGTAAAGAGGGAAGAGGGGCCAAAAACATTCAGTACTTC.

This sequence joins TRBV28 and TRBJ1-4; weak D call: TRBD1 (6 bases). Germline CDR1 and CDR2: MDHEN and SYDVKM. The CDR3 contains 12 residues. Between the trimmed V and J ends, which lost 6 bases and 7 bases, there was a span of 9 bases. CDR3 sequence (DNA): TGTGCCAGCAGAATAGGGGGTGAAAAACTGTTTTTT. The encoded protein is CASRIGGEKLFF. Looking up the rest from reference TRBV28 and TRBJ1-4 gives the full variable domain: DVKVTQSSRYLVKRTGEKVFLECVQDMDHENMFWYRQDPGLGLRLIYFSYDVKMKEKGDIPEGYSVSREKKERFSLILESASTNQTSMYLCASRIGGEKLFFGSGTQLSVL.

V gene TRBV7-9 combines with J gene TRBJ1-1; weak D call: TRBD1 (5 bases). The CDR3 has 14 amino acids. Trimming left V 6 bases short and J 5 bases short, with 16 bases between. Per germline, CDR1 SEHNR and CDR2 FQNEAQ (reference sequence). CDR3 sequence (DNA): TGTGCCAGCAGTCTTCAGGGTGTAGGGACTGAAGCTTTCTTT. This gives the protein CASSLQGVGTEAFF.

This rearrangement joins TRBV4-3 to TRBJ1-2; 7 nucleotides match TRBD1. The CDR3 loop spans 17 amino acids. The V gene's germline CDR1 is LGHNA and CDR2 YSLEER. The J segment lost 2 bases and the V segment lost 4 bases, leaving 13 bases of the junction unmatched. Here the CDR3 DNA reads TGCGCCAGCAGCCGACAGCTCAGGGACAGACAAAACTATGGCTACACCTTC. Residues: CASSRQLRDRQNYGYTF.

V usage is TRBV29-1 and J usage is TRBJ2-5; 8 bases match TRBD1. The CDR3 has 15 amino acids. The V segment lost 3 bases and the J segment 5 bases; nucleotides outside the gene matches: 11. CDR1 and CDR2 from the germline V gene are SQVTM and ANQGSEA. CDR3 nucleotides: TGCAGCGTTGATGGGGCCCCAGGGGGCACGGAGACCCAGTACTTC. Translating it yields CSVDGAPGGTETQYF.

J is TRBJ2-7 and V is TRBV7-2; D unresolved. Trimming removed 5 bases at V and 6 bases at J, with 8 bases between. The CDR3 runs to 11 residues. CDR1 SGHTA and CDR2 FQGNSA come from the germline V gene. CDR3 nucleotide sequence: TGTGCCAGCAGCCAGGTGGGCGAGCAGTACTTC. Its translation: CASSQVGEQYF.

The rearrangement joins TRBV6-5 to TRBJ1-2; 9 bases map to TRBD1. Germline-derived CDR1 and CDR2 are MNHEY and SVGAGI. V shed 4 bases, J shed 6 bases, and the junction held 6 bases outside the gene matches. The CDR3 spans 14 residues. CDR3 sequence reads: CASSLPGQGNGYTF. The CDR3, as DNA: TGTGCCAGCAGTTTGCCGGGACAGGGCAATGGCTACACCTTC.

The V call is TRBV10-2, the J call TRBJ1-2; 7 bases agree with TRBD1. The CDR3 length is 14 residues. With 4 bases clipped from V and 4 bases from J, the junction kept 6 bases outside the gene matches. Germline-derived CDR1 and CDR2 are WSHSY and SAAADI. CDR3 sequence reads: CASSVAPGGYGYTF. CDR3 DNA: TGCGCCAGCAGTGTAGCTCCAGGGGGCTATGGCTACACCTTC.

The rearrangement uses TRBV7-2 and TRBJ1-2, with D maybe TRBD1 (6 bases). This CDR3 contains 14 residues. Germline CDR1 is SGHTA and CDR2 is FQGNSA. V was pared by 5 bases and J by 5 bases, with 15 bases between. The CDR3 nucleotides read TGTGCCAGCAGCAACCGGACAGTGCCTTATGGCTACACCTTC. This encodes CASSNRTVPYGYTF.

This sequence joins TRBV7-9 and TRBJ2-5; a weak D match, TRBD2 (6 bases). Germline CDR1 is SEHNR and CDR2 is FQNEAQ (reference sequence). V dropped 4 bases and J dropped 5 bases, with 11 bases sitting between them. The CDR3 is 13 amino acids. CDR3 nucleotide sequence: TGTGCCAGCAGCTCGACTAGTTTGGAGACCCAGTACTTC. Its translation is CASSSTSLETQYF.

The chain employs TRBV7-2 and TRBJ2-7; 7 nucleotides match TRBD2. CDR1 is SGHTA, CDR2 FQGNSA, per germline. Trimming took 4 bases from V and 6 from J; bases not matched to a gene: 3. The CDR3 contains 12 residues. CDR3 residues: CASSWDYREQYF. The CDR3 coding sequence is TGTGCCAGCAGCTGGGACTATCGCGAGCAGTACTTC.

The table lists this clone with a count of one. The rearrangement links TRBV4-1 to TRBJ2-7; tentatively, D is TRBD1 (5 bases). The V end was cut by 2 bases, the J end by 0 bases, with 14 bases between. This CDR3 comprises 16 residues. Per germline, CDR1 MGHRA and CDR2 YSYEKL. The CDR3 nucleotides are TGCGCCAGCAGCCAACGTCAGCAGGGCTTCTCCTACGAGCAGTACTTC. Amino acid sequence: CASSQRQQGFSYEQYF.

This clone has only a few counts. CDR3 sequence reads: CASRMTDREKLFF. In DNA, the CDR3 is TGTGCCAGTAGGATGACAGACAGAGAAAAACTGTTTTTT. V gene TRBV19 combines with J gene TRBJ1-4, with a tentative D call TRBD1 (5 bases). V gave up 6 bases and J gave up 8 bases, with 13 bases separating them. Germline CDR1 LNHDA, CDR2 SQIVND (reference sequence). The CDR3 extends over 13 amino acids.

This rearrangement joins TRBV19 to TRBJ2-3, with TRBD1 identical over 7 bases. CDR1 and CDR2 (germline): LNHDA, SQIVND (reference sequence). CDR3 length equals 16 residues. Germline trimming cut 4 bases from V and 0 bases from J; bases unmatched to any gene: 7. The CDR3 coding sequence is TGTGCCAGTAGTAGTTCCTGGACAGGAAGCACAGATACGCAGTATTTT. This sequence encodes CASSSSWTGSTDTQYF.

This rearrangement joins TRBV7-8 to TRBJ2-6; 9 nucleotides align to TRBD2. The V segment lost 5 bases and the J segment 2 bases; nucleotides outside the gene matches: 10. The length of the CDR3 is 18 residues. The germline gives CDR1 SGHVS, CDR2 FQNEAQ. This CDR3 is CASSAIAGVQTGANVLTF. DNA of the CDR3: TGTGCCAGCAGCGCTATAGCGGGAGTGCAGACTGGGGCCAACGTCCTGACTTTC.

The CDR3: CASSGGVDRGLEQYF. The DNA for the CDR3 is TGTGCCAGCAGCGGTGGGGTGGACAGGGGGCTCGAGCAGTACTTC. The chain is built from TRBV9 and TRBJ2-7, with TRBD1 identical over 11 bases. This CDR3 is built from 15 residues. Germline CDR1 and CDR2: SGDLS and YYNGEE. Trimming took 3 bases from V and 6 from J; bases not matched to a gene: 8.

The V and J genes are TRBV6-6 and TRBJ1-4; D is unclear. The V end lost 10 bases, the J end lost 6 bases, and 12 bases lay between the germline ends. Germline loops: CDR1 MNHNY, CDR2 SVGAGI (reference sequence). CDR3 length: 12 amino acids. The CDR3 sequence is CAIKSGDEKLFF. In DNA form, the CDR3 reads TGTGCCATCAAGTCCGGGGATGAAAAACTGTTTTTT.

This clone has a handful of counts. The chain links TRBV11-2 to TRBJ2-1; D is possibly TRBD2 (6 bases). The CDR3 contains 14 residues. Trimming cost V 0 bases and J 10 bases, with 13 bases left between them. Per germline, CDR1 SGHAT and CDR2 FQNNGV. The CDR3 nucleotides are TGTGCCAGCAGCTTAGATCTACTAGCCGCGGAGCAGTTCTTC. It yields the protein CASSLDLLAAEQFF. Using reference TRBV11-2 and TRBJ2-1 for the parts outside the CDR3, the full variable domain is EAGVAQSPRYKIIEKRQSVAFWCNPISGHATLYWYQQILGQGPKLLIQFQNNGVVDDSQLPKDRFSAERLKGVDSTLKIQPAKLEDSAVYLCASSLDLLAAEQFFGPGTRLTVL.

The chain carries TRBV5-6 and TRBJ1-2; tentative D call: TRBD1 (6 bases). V was shortened by 4 bases and J by 13 bases, with 14 bases between the two germline ends. Germline V gives CDR1 SGHDT, CDR2 YYEEEE. The CDR3 is 11 residues long. The CDR3 here is CASSTQTGTTF. DNA of the CDR3: TGTGCCAGCAGCACCCAAACAGGGACCACCTTC.

This chain links TRBV30 with TRBJ2-7, with 11 bases that match TRBD1. Trimming took 4 bases from V and 2 from J; bases not matched to a gene: 10. Germline V gene data show CDR1 as GTSNPN and CDR2 as SVGIG (reference sequence). The CDR3 consists of 16 residues. In nucleotides, the CDR3 is TGTGCCTGGAAAGAGGGGGACAGGGGGAGACCCTACGAGCAGTACTTC. Encoded protein: CAWKEGDRGRPYEQYF. The full variable domain, rest sourced from reference TRBV30 and TRBJ2-7, is SQTIHQWPATLVQPVGSPLSLECTVEGTSNPNLYWYRQAAGRGLQLLFYSVGIGQISSEVPQNLSASRPQDRQFILSSKKLLLSDSGFYLCAWKEGDRGRPYEQYFGPGTRLTVT.

This chain connects TRBV2 to TRBJ1-5; tentatively, D is TRBD1 (5 bases). CDR1 and CDR2 (germline): SNHLY, FYNNEI. The CDR3 has 14 amino acids. With 3 bases removed from V and 7 bases from J, the gap between germline ends came to 13 bases. In DNA, the CDR3 is TGTGCCAGCAGTGACAGAGTCGGGGGGCAGCCCCAGCATTTT. Amino acid sequence: CASSDRVGGQPQHF.

The chain couples TRBV5-5 to TRBJ1-2; D might be TRBD1 (6 bases). The CDR3 spans 14 residues. Germline CDR1 and CDR2: SGHKS and YYEKEE (reference sequence). V lost 0 bases and J 4 bases, leaving 10 bases between the germline ends. This CDR3 reads CASSLEQGSYGYTF. DNA of the CDR3: TGTGCCAGCAGCTTGGAGCAGGGGTCCTATGGCTACACCTTC.

This clone was seen a single time. The chain couples TRBV30 to TRBJ2-7; 8 bases are a match to TRBD2. The CDR3 totals 12 residues. After removal of 3 bases from V and 5 bases from J, the junction contained 3 bases not matched to a gene. Germline CDR1 GTSNPN, CDR2 SVGIG (reference sequence). The CDR3 loop is CAWSGGGNEQYF. Written as DNA, the CDR3 is TGTGCCTGGAGCGGGGGGGGAAACGAGCAGTACTTC.